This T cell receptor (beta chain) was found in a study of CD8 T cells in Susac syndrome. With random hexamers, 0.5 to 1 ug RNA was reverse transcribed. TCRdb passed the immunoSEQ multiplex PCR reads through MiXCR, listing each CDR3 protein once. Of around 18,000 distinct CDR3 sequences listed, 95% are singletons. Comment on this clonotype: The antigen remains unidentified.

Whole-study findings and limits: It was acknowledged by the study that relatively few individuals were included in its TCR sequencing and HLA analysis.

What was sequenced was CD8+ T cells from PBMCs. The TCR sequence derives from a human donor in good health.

The CDR3 spells CASSLPGVTDTQYF. In nucleotides, the CDR3 is TGTGCCAGCAGCCTCCCCGGGGTCACAGATACGCAGTATTTT. This chain links TRBV3-1 with TRBJ2-3; tentatively, D is TRBD2 (5 bases). The CDR3 is 14 amino acids. The V end was cut by 4 bases, the J end by 2 bases, with 10 bases between. The germline V gene encodes CDR1 LGHDT and CDR2 YNNKEL (reference sequence).